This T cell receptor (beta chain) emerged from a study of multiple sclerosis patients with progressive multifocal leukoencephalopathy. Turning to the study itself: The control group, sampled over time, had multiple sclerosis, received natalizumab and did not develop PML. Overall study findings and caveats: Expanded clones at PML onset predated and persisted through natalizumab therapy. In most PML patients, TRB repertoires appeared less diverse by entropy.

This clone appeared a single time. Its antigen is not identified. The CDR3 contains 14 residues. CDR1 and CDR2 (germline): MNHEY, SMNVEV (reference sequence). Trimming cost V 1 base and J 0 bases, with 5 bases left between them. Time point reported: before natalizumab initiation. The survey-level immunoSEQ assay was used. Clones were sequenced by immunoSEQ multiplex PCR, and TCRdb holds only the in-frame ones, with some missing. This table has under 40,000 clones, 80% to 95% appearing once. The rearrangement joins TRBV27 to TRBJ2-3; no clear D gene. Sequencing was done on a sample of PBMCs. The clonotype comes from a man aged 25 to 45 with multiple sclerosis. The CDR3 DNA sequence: TGTGCCAGCAGTTTATTTATCAGCACAGATACGCAGTATTTT. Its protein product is CASSLFISTDTQYF.